This TCR beta chain appears in the sequencing data of a study of technical replicates of blood from a handful of donors listed by TCRdb under 2017. V and J are truncated by 3 bases and 3 bases respectively, leaving an intervening sequence of 13 bases. Looking up the germline V gene yields CDR1 SGHDT and CDR2 YYEEEE. From the cysteine up to the phenylalanine, the CDR3 has a length of 14 residues. CDR3 DNA is the only sequence kept; it has 42 bases, read in frame from the first base. About this clone itself: The target of this receptor is not known. Base quality data are lacking; no much larger clone is found one base away.

Libraries were made using the immunoSEQ multiplex PCR assay. TCRdb retrieved this table from immuneACCESS and kept in-frame rearrangements only. Not all clones are present; in checked studies, unresolved V genes account for under half, and no reason is known for the remainder. Within this sample are around 63,000 clones, with 80% to 95% of them counted one time only. Approximately 4.5% of the sample rests with the top ten. Source material: PBMCs. The receptor chain draws on TRBV5-6 and TRBJ2-7; the best D guess is TRBD1, with 6 bases matching. The receptor's source is a human donor in good health. Some clones in this sample may be carry-over from other donors' samples. The DNA reads TGTGCCAGCAGCTCCGGGACAAACAGCTACGAGCAGTACTTC. Its translation is CASSSGTNSYEQYF.